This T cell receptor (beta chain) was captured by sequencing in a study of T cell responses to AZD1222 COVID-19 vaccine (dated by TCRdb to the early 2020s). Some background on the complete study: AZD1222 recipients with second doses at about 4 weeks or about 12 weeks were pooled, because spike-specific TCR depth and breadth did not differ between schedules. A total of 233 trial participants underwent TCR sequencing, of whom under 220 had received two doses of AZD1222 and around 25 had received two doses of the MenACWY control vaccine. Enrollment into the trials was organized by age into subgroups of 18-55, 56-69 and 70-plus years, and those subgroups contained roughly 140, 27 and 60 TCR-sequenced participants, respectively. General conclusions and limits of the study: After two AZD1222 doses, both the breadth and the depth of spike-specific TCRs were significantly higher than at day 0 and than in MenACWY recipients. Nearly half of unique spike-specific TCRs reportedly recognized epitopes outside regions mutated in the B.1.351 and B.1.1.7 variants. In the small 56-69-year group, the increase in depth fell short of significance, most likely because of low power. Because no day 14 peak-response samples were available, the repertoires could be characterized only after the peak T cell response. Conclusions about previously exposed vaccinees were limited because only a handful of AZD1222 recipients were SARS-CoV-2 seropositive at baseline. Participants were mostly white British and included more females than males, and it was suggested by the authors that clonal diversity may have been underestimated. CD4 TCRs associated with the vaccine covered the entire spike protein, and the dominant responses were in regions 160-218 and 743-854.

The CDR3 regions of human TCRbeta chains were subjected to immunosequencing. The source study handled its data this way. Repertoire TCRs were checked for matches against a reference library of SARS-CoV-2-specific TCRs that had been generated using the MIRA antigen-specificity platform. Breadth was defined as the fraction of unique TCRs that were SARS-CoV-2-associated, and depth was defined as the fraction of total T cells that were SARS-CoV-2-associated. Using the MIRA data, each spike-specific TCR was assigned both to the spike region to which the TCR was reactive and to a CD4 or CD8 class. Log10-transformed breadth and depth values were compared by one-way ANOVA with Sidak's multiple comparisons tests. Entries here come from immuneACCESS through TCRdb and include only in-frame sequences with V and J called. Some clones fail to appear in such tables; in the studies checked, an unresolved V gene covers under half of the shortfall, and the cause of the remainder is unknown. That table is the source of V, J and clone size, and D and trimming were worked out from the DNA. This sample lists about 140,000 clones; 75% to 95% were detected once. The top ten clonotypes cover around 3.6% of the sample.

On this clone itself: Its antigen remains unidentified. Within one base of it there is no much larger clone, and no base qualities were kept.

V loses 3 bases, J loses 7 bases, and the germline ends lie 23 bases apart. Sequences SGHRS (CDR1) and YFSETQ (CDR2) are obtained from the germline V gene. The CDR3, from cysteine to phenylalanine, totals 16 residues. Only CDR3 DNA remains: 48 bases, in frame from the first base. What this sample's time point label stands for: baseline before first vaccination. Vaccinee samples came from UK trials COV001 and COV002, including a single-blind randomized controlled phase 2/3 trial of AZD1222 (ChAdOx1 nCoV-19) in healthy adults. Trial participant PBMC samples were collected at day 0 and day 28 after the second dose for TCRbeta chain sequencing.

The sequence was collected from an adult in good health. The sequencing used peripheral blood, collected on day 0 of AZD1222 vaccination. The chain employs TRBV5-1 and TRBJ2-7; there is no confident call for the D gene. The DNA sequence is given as TGCGCCAGCAGCTCACCTCCGCGCCCTGCGGAAGAAGAGCAGTACTTC. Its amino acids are CASSSPPRPAEEEQYF.